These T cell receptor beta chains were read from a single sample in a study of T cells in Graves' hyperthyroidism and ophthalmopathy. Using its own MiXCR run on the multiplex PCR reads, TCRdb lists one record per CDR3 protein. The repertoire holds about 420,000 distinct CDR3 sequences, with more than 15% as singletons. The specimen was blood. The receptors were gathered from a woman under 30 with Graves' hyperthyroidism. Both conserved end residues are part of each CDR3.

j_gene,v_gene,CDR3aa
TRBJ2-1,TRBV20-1,CSARAGPVVNEQFF
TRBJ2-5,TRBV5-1,CASSAKPGLSVRETQYF
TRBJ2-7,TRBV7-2,CASSPRRGSSYEQYF
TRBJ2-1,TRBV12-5,CASGLLRGASYNEQFF
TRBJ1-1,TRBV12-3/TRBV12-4,CASSLDSLNTEAFF
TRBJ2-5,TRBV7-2,CASSSDSLRYF
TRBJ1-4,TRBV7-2,CASGRGAREKLFF
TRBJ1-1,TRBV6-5,CASMGGGGGTEAFF
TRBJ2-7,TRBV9,CASNPGTGAYEQYF
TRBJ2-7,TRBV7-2,CASSLGGTSGRAGEQYF
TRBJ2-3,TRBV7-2,CASSLRGGGRTDTQYF
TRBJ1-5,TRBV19,CASTARDQPQHF
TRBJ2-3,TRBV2,CASSERYLNTQYF
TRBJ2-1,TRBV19,CASRSRDRSYNEQFF
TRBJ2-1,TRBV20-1,CSARSQDQNEQFF
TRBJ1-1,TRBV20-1,CSADPRGGTEAFF
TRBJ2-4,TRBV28,CASSRQGFTAKNIQYF
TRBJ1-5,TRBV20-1,CSARVAGSNNQPQHF
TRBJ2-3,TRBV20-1,CSARIGLAGGADTQYF
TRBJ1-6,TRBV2,CASIGGRNSPLHF
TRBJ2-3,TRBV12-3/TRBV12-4,CASREYTDTQYF
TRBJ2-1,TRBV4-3,CASSQIIAGRYNEQFF
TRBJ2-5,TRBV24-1,CATGESPLETQYF
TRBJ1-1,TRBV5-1,CASMGGAGNTEAFF
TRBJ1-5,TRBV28,CASNTLYQPQHF
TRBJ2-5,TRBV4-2,CASSKGLAGGETQYF
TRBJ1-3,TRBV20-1,CSALDWGNTIYF
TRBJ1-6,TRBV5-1,CASSPGQGLLSSYNSPLHF
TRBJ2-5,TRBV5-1,CASSLQGDQETQYF
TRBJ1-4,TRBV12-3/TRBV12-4,CASRETGPSNEKLFF
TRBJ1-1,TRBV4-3,CASSHTTGLAEAFF
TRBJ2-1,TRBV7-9,CASSGTYNEQFF
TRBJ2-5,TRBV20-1,CSARMEGGGTQYF
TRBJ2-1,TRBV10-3,CAISEIRGFYNEQFF
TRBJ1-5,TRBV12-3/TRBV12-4,CASSLGQGDNQPQHF
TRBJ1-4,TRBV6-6,CASSYRGARDEKLFF
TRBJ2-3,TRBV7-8,CASSFEGITDTQYF
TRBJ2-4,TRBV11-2,CASSGPLAKNIQYF
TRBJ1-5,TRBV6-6,CASSYSELQPQHF
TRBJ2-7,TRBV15,CATGGDVGYEQYF
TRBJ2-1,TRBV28,CASRDVSSYNEQFF
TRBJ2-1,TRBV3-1,CASSQVIPGTRNNEQFF
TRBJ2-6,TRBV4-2,CASSLRRDTGFPGANVLTF
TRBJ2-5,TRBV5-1,CASSLDGVTQYF